Following are 8 T cell receptor beta chains from one sample sequenced in a study of regulatory T cells in long-lasting Graves disease. With iRepertoire HTBI primers and Arm-PCR of CDR3 regions, TCR beta libraries were built. Each CDR3 protein is one row after TCRdb ran MiXCR on the multiplex PCR reads. The data contain fewer than 550,000 distinct CDR3 sequences, roughly 15% of them singletons. Time point of the sample: newly diagnosed GD, antithyroid drugs for less than 3 months. After RNA was extracted from PBMCs, the TCR library was made from it. These data were also reused for a study on T cells in Graves' hyperthyroidism and ophthalmopathy.

The starting material was peripheral blood mononuclear cells (PBMCs), obtained at new diagnosis, from a patient treated with antithyroid drugs. The receptors were gathered from a woman aged 35 to 59 with Graves disease.

This clonotype was seen repeatedly, ten times or more. This sequence joins TRBV10-3 and TRBJ1-2; 10 bases are shared with TRBD1. Losses at the gene ends were 10 bases for V and 5 bases for J; bases not matched to a gene: 7. The CDR3 contains 13 residues. Germline lookup yields CDR1 ENHRY and CDR2 SYGVKD. The CDR3 region is CATIPGQGYGYTF. The CDR3 DNA reads as TGTGCCACCATCCCGGGACAGGGGTATGGCTACACCTTC.

This clonotype has only one observation. This may be a read error, as it is one base from a much larger clone. The V gene is TRBV6-2 or TRBV6-3, the J gene TRBJ1-2, with TRBD1 matching 9 bases. Germline V lookup: CDR1 MNHEY, CDR2 SVGEGT. The CDR3 covers 13 residues. CDR3: CAGSRDRDRGYTF. The CDR3 DNA follows: TGTGCCGGCAGCCGGGACAGGGATCGTGGCTACACCTTC.

This clonotype was counted ten times or more. The V and J genes are TRBV12-5 and TRBJ1-5; 12 nucleotides line up with TRBD1. This CDR3 has 18 residues. J lost 2 bases, V lost 3 bases, and 8 bases had no gene match. Per germline, CDR1 LGHNT and CDR2 FRNRAP. CDR3 bases: TGTGCTAGTGGTTTAGGGACAGGGGGCCAGGGAGGCAATCAGCCCCAGCATTTT. Encoded protein: CASGLGTGGQGGNQPQHF.

The chain has TRBV7-3 and TRBJ2-1, with D unclear. Germline CDR1 is SGHTA and CDR2 is FQGTGA. The CDR3 sequence is 15 residues long. Trimming took 1 base from V and 5 from J, leaving 12 bases between them. The CDR3: CASSLNYLGDNEQFF. The CDR3 DNA is TGTGCCAGCAGCTTAAACTACCTGGGCGACAATGAGCAGTTCTTC.

This clonotype has a count of ten or more. The rearrangement links TRBV5-1 to TRBJ1-4, with TRBD1 as a possible D gene (5 bases). The CDR3 extends over 13 amino acids. Germline-derived CDR1 and CDR2 are SGHRS and YFSETQ. The V end was cut by 5 bases, the J end by 5 bases, with 10 bases between. CDR3 DNA: TGCGCCAGCAGGAAGACAGAGAATGAAAAACTGTTTTTT. Its translation is CASRKTENEKLFF.

The chain recombines TRBV27 with TRBJ2-5; 9 bases align to TRBD1. From germline, CDR1 is MNHEY and CDR2 SMNVEV (reference sequence). Trimming removed 4 bases from V and 5 bases from J; junction bases left unmatched: 8. This CDR3 is built from 15 residues. The CDR3 spells CASSYAGTGRETQYF. DNA for the CDR3: TGTGCCAGCAGTTACGCCGGGACAGGGAGGGAGACCCAGTACTTC.

The table lists this clonotype with a few counts. The rearrangement uses TRBV30 and TRBJ2-1; 7 bases map to TRBD1. The germline CDR1 and CDR2 sequences are GTSNPN and SVGIG (reference sequence). With 8 bases clipped from V and 2 bases from J, the junction kept 6 bases outside the gene matches. The CDR3 is 13 residues long. The CDR3 coding sequence is TGTGCCGGCAACAGGGGCACCTACAATGAGCAGTTCTTC. Protein product: CAGNRGTYNEQFF.

This clonotype showed up just a few times. V is TRBV24-1 and J is TRBJ2-2, with 9 bases lining up with TRBD1. J gave up 2 bases and V 6 bases, and 6 bases lay outside the gene matches. Germline lookup yields CDR1 KGHDR and CDR2 SFDVKD. The CDR3 is made up of 16 amino acids. CDR3 bases: TGTGCCACCAGTCCCGGGACAGGGACTAACACCGGGGAGCTGTTTTTT. This sequence encodes CATSPGTGTNTGELFF.